This T cell receptor beta chain was captured in a study of shared clonotypes between healthy human individuals. The wider study: Participating donors consisted of two women and a few men aged 18 to 49. Each donor's CD4 naive and CD4 memory cells filled three plates apiece, CD8 naive two, and CD8 memory one.

Per the authors' pipeline: Filtering differed because ImmunoSEQ produced junction-only sequences that carried no quality scores. Libraries were prepared by immunoSEQ multiplex PCR; TCRdb keeps only in-frame clonotypes and omits some of them. V and J calls and clone size are those listed in that table; D and trimming were worked out from the DNA. The profile covers about 2.4 million clones, with more than 85% appearing a single time and about 0.39% taken by the ten largest. Germline V gives CDR1 KGHSH, CDR2 LQKENI. The CDR3 totals 15 residues. Trimming took off 1 base at V and 6 bases at J, with 16 bases between the two ends.

The sequence was collected from a man between 18 and 35 years old in good health. Some clones in this sample may be carry-over from other donors' samples. This chain uses TRBV18 with TRBJ2-7, with D possibly being TRBD2 (5 bases). The sample consisted of naive CD4+ T cells from PBMCs. Subset here: CD45RA+ positively selected. The CDR3 region is CASSPRSAEDSEQYF. The CDR3 region has the DNA TGTGCCAGCTCACCACGTTCCGCGGAGGATAGCGAGCAGTACTTC. The full variable domain, in which reference TRBV18 and TRBJ2-7 provide the parts outside the CDR3, is NAGVMQNPRHLVRRRGQEARLRCSPMKGHSHVYWYRQLPEEGLKFMVYLQKENIIDESGMPKERFSAEFPKEGPSILRIQQVVRGDSAAYFCASSPRSAEDSEQYFGPGTRLTVT.